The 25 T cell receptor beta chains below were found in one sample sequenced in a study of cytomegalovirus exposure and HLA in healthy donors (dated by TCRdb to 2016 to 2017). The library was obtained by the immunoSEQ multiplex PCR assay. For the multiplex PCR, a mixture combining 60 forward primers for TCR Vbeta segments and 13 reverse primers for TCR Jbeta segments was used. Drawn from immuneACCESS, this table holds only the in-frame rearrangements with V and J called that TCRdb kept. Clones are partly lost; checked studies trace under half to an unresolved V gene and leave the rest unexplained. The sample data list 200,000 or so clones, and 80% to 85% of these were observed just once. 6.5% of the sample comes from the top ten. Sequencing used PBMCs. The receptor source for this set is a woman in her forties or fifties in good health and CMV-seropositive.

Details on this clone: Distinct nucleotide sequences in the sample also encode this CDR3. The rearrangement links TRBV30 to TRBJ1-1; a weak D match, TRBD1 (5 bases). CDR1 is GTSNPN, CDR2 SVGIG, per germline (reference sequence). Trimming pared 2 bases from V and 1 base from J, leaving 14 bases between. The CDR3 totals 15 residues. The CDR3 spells CAWSPIGGANTEAFF. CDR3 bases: TGTGCCTGGAGTCCGATAGGAGGGGCGAACACTGAAGCTTTCTTT.

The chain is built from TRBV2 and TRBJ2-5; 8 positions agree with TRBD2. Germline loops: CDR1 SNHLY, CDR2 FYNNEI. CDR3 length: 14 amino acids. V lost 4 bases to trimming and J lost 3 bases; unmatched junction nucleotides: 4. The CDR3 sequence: CASSGGSGKETQYF. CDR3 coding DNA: TGTGCCAGCAGTGGGGGTAGCGGGAAAGAGACCCAGTACTTC. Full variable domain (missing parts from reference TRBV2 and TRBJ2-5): EPEVTQTPSHQVTQMGQEVILRCVPISNHLYFYWYRQILGQKVEFLVSFYNNEISEKSEIFDDQFSVERPDGSNFTLKIRSTKLEDSAMYFCASSGGSGKETQYFGPGTRLLVL.

CDR3 bases: TGTGCCAGTAGTATCGGAGGGTACGAGCAGTACTTC. As protein: CASSIGGYEQYF. The chain has TRBV19 and TRBJ2-7, with D possibly matching TRBD2 (6 bases). This CDR3 comprises 12 residues. V was shortened by 3 bases and J by 4 bases, with 7 bases between the two germline ends. Germline CDR1 is LNHDA and CDR2 is SQIVND (reference sequence).

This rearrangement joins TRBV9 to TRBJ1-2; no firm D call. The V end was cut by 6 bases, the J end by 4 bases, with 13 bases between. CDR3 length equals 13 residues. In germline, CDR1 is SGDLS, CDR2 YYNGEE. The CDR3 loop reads CASTRESGYGYTF. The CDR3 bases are TGTGCCAGCACCCGGGAAAGCGGCTATGGCTACACCTTC.

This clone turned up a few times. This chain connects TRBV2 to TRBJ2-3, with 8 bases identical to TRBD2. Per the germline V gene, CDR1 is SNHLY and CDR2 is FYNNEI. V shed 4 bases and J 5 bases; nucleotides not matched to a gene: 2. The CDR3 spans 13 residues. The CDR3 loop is CASSGLAGDTQYF. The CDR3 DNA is TGTGCCAGCAGTGGGCTAGCGGGAGATACGCAGTATTTT.

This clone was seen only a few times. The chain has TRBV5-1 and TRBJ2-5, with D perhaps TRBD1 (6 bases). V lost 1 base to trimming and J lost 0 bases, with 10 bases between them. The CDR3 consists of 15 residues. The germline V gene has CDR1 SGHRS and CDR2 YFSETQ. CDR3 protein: CASSLLGAYQETQYF. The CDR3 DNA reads TGCGCCAGCAGCTTGCTGGGGGCCTACCAAGAGACCCAGTACTTC.

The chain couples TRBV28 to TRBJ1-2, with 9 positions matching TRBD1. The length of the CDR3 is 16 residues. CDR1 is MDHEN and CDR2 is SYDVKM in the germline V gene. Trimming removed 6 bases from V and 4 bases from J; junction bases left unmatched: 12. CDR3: CASRPIGQGTGYGYTF. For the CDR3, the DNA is TGTGCCAGCAGGCCGATCGGACAGGGGACGGGCTATGGCTACACCTTC.

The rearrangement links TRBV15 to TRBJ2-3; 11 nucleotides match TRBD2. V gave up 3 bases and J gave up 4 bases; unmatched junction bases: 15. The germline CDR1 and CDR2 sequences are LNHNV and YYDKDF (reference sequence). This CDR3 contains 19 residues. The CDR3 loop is CATSRYSPGSSGGPDTQYF. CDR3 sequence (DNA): TGTGCCACCAGCAGGTATTCCCCGGGTTCTAGCGGGGGGCCAGATACGCAGTATTTT.

In nucleotides, the CDR3 is TGTGCCAGCAGTGAATTGGGGGGGCGCGAGTGGGAGCAGTACTTC. Translated: CASSELGGREWEQYF. The chain employs TRBV2 and TRBJ2-7; D perhaps matches TRBD2 (7 bases). CDR1 is SNHLY and CDR2 is FYNNEI in the germline V gene. V was shortened by 2 bases and J by 7 bases, with 18 bases between the two germline ends. This CDR3 spans 15 amino acids.

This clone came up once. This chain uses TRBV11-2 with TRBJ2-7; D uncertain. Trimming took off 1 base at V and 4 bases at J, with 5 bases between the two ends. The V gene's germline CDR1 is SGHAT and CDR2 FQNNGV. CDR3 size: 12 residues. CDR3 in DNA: TGTGCCAGCAGCTTAGTCGGGTACGAGCAGTACTTC. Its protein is CASSLVGYEQYF. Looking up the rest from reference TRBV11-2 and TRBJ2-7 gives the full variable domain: EAGVAQSPRYKIIEKRQSVAFWCNPISGHATLYWYQQILGQGPKLLIQFQNNGVVDDSQLPKDRFSAERLKGVDSTLKIQPAKLEDSAVYLCASSLVGYEQYFGPGTRLTVT.

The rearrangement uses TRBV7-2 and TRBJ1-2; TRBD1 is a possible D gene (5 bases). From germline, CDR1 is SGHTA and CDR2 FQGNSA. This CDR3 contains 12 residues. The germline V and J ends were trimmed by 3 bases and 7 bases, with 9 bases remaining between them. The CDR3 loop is CASSFPGFGYTF. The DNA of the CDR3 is TGTGCCAGCAGCTTCCCAGGGTTTGGCTACACCTTC.

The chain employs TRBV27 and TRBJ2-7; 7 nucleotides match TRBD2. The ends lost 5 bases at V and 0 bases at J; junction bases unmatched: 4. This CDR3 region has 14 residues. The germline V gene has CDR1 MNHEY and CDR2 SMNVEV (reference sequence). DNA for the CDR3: TGTGCCAGCAGTATCCAGCGGGACTCCTACGAGCAGTACTTC. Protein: CASSIQRDSYEQYF.

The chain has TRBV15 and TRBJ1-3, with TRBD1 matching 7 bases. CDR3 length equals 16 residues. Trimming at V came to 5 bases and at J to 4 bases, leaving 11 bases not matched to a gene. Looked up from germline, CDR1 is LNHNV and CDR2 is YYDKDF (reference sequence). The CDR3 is CATSGYRDSLGNTIYF. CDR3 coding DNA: TGTGCCACCAGCGGATACCGGGACAGCTTAGGAAACACCATATATTTT. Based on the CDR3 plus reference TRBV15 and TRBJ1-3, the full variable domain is DAMVIQNPRYQVTQFGKPVTLSCSQTLNHNVMYWYQQKSSQAPKLLFHYYDKDFNNEADTPDNFQSRRPNTSFCFLDIRSPGLGDTAMYLCATSGYRDSLGNTIYFGEGSWLTVV.

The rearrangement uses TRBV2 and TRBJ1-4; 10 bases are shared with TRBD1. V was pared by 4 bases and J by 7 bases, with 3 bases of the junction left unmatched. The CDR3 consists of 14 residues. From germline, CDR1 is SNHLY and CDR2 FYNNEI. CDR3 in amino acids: CASSVGQGGEKLFF. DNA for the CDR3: TGTGCCAGCAGTGTCGGACAGGGGGGTGAAAAACTGTTTTTT.

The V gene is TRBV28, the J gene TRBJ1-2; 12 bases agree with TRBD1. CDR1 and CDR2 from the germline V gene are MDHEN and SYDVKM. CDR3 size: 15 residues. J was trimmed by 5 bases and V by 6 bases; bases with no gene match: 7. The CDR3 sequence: CASSSGTGGGYGYTF. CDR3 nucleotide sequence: TGTGCCAGCAGCTCAGGGACAGGGGGCGGGTATGGCTACACCTTC.

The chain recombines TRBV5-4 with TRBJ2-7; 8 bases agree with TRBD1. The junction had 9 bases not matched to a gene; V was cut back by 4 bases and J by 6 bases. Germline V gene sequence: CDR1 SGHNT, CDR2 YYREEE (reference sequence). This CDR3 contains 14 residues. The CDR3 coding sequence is TGTGCCAGCAGCCTCCGGACAGGGAGTGGCGAGCAGTACTTC. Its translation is CASSLRTGSGEQYF.

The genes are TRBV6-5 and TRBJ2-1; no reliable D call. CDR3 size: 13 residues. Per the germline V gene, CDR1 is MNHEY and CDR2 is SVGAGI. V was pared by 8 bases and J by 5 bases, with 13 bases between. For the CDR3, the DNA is TGTGCCAGCTCAAATCGGGTCCACAATGAGCAGTTCTTC. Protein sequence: CASSNRVHNEQFF.

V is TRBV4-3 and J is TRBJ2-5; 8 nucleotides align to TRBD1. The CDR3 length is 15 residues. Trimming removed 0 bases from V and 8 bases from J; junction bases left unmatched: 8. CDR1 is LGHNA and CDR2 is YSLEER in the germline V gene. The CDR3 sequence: CASSQETGVVYTQYF. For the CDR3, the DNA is TGCGCCAGCAGCCAAGAGACAGGGGTGGTTTATACCCAGTACTTC.

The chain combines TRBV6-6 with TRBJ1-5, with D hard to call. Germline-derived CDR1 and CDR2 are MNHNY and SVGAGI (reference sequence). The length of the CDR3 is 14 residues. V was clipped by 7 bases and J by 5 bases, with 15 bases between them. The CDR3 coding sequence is TGTGCCAGCAACAAGGACCGCGGGGATCAGCCCCAGCATTTT. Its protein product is CASNKDRGDQPQHF.

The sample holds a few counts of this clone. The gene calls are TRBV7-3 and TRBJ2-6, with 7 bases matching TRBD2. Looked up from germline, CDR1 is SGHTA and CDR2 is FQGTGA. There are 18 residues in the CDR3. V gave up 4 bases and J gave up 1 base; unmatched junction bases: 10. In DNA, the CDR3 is TGTGCCAGCAGCTCGGGACTGCCGGGGGGATCTGGGGCCAACGTCCTGACTTTC. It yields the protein CASSSGLPGGSGANVLTF.

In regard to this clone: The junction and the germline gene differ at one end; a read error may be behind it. CDR3 sequence: CSSSLSRQGFGDTQYF. CDR3 sequence (DNA): TGTTCCAGCAGCTTATCCCGACAGGGGTTCGGGGATACGCAGTATTTT. The chain has TRBV7-9 and TRBJ2-3; TRBD1 aligns across 8 bases. Germline CDR1 SEHNR, CDR2 FQNEAQ (reference sequence). The CDR3 extends over 16 amino acids.

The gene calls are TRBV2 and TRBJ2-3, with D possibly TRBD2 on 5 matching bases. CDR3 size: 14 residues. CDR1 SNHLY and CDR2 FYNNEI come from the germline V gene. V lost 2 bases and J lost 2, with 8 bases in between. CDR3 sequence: CASSERGFTDTQYF. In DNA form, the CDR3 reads TGTGCCAGCAGTGAACGCGGGTTCACAGATACGCAGTATTTT. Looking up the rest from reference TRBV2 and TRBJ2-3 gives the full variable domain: EPEVTQTPSHQVTQMGQEVILRCVPISNHLYFYWYRQILGQKVEFLVSFYNNEISEKSEIFDDQFSVERPDGSNFTLKIRSTKLEDSAMYFCASSERGFTDTQYFGPGTRLTVL.

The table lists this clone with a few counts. The CDR3 loop reads CASSLFRSRDTEAFF. The CDR3 DNA follows: TGTGCCAGCAGTTTATTCAGGTCGAGGGACACTGAAGCTTTCTTT. The J gene is TRBJ1-1, the V gene TRBV28; no clear D gene. Germline V gives CDR1 MDHEN, CDR2 SYDVKM. CDR3 length: 15 amino acids. V gave up 1 base and J gave up 3 bases, with 12 bases separating them.

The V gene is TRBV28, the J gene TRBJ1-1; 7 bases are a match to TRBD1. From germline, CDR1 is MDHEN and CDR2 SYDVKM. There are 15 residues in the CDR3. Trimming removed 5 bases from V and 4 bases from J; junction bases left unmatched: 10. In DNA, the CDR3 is TGTGCCAGCAGTGAGCTAAGGGGGCGCCTCACTGAAGCTTTCTTT. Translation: CASSELRGRLTEAFF.

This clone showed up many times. The CDR3 loop reads CASSPWALAGQYF. CDR3 bases: TGTGCCAGCAGCCCATGGGCCCTAGCGGGGCAGTACTTC. This rearrangement joins TRBV11-2 to TRBJ2-7, with 8 positions matching TRBD2. CDR1 is SGHAT, CDR2 FQNNGV, per germline. The CDR3 is 13 amino acids. Trimming at V came to 5 bases and at J to 9 bases, leaving 9 bases not matched to a gene.